Below, 3 T cell receptor beta chains from the same sample are listed, as sequenced in a study of cytomegalovirus exposure and HLA in healthy donors. The primer mix had 60 Vbeta and 13 Jbeta primers. Sequencing was performed with immunoSEQ multiplex PCR; in TCRdb, only in-frame clones are kept and a portion is missing. The table lists over 85,000 clones, around four fifths of them singletons. Sample: PBMCs. Receptors originate from a middle-aged man in good health and CMV-seronegative.

The chain has TRBV18 and TRBJ2-3; 10 bases fit TRBD2. J lost 1 base, V lost 6 bases, and 4 bases had no gene match. The CDR3 is 15 residues long. The germline CDR1 and CDR2 sequences are KGHSH and LQKENI. CDR3 region: CASSPGTSGTDTQYF. The CDR3 coding sequence is TGTGCCAGCTCTCCCGGGACTAGCGGCACAGATACGCAGTATTTT.

The chain joins TRBV5-5 to TRBJ2-7, with 9 positions matching TRBD1. This CDR3 spans 18 amino acids. The germline V gene encodes CDR1 SGHKS and CDR2 YYEKEE (reference sequence). The V gene end was trimmed by 4 bases and the J gene end by 0 bases; junction bases not matched to a gene: 14. The CDR3 sequence: CASSKDRGLAETSYEQYF. DNA for the CDR3: TGTGCCAGCAGCAAGGACAGGGGTCTAGCGGAAACCTCCTACGAGCAGTACTTC.

On this clone itself: The same CDR3 is also encoded by other DNA sequences in this sample. The rearrangement joins TRBV28 to TRBJ1-2; TRBD1 agrees at 9 bases. This CDR3 has 14 amino acids. The V and J ends lost 2 bases and 2 bases, in that order; junction bases with no gene match: 0. Germline V gene lookup returns CDR1 MDHEN and CDR2 SYDVKM. The CDR3 nucleotides read TGTGCCAGCAGTTTAGGGACAGGGAACTATGGCTACACCTTC. This sequence encodes CASSLGTGNYGYTF.